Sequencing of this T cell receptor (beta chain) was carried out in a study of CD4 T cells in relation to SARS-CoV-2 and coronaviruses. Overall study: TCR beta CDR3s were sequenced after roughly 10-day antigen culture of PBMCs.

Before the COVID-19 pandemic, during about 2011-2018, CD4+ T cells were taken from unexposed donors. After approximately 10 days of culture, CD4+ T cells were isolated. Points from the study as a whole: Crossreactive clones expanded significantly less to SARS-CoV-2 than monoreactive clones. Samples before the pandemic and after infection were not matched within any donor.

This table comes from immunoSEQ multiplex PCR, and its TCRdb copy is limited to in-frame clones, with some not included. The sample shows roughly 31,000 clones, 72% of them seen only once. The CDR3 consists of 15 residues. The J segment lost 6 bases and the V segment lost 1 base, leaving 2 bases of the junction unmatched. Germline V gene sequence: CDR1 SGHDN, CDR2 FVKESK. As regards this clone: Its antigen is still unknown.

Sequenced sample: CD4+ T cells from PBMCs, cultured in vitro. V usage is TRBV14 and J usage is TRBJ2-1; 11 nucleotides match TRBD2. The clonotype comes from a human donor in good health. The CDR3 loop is CASSQGGLAVNEQFF. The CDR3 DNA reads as TGTGCCAGCAGCCAAGGGGGACTAGCGGTCAATGAGCAGTTCTTC.